Listed here are 19 T cell receptor beta chains from one sample, sequenced in a study of neurological immune-mediated disorders. TCRdb passed the 5' RACE reads through MiXCR, listing each CDR3 protein once. The sample includes about 31,000 distinct CDR3 sequences, about 4.1% of them seen just once. Sequencing was carried out using CD4+ T cells from blood. These TCRs come from a woman aged 40 to 50 in good health.

This clonotype appeared many times. This rearrangement joins TRBV20-1 to TRBJ1-6; D is perhaps TRBD1 (6 bases). The CDR3 is made up of 14 amino acids. V was trimmed by 8 bases and J by 5 bases, leaving 16 bases between them. Per germline, CDR1 DFQATT and CDR2 SNEGSKA (reference sequence). The CDR3 nucleotides read TGCAGTCTTAGAGGGGGTTCTGATAATTCACCCCTCCACTTT. It encodes CSLRGGSDNSPLHF.

This clonotype was observed at least ten times. The rearrangement joins TRBV20-1 to TRBJ1-1; D uncertain. CDR3 length: 14 residues. Looked up from germline, CDR1 is DFQATT and CDR2 is SNEGSKA (reference sequence). V gave up 0 bases and J gave up 11 bases, with 19 bases separating them. The CDR3 region is CSARDSSFERSAFF. DNA for the CDR3: TGCAGTGCTAGAGATTCGAGTTTCGAACGGTCGGCTTTCTTT.

This clonotype was seen many times. The CDR3 sequence is CATSETSGGYNEQFF. In DNA, the CDR3 is TGTGCCACCAGTGAAACGTCTGGGGGTTACAATGAGCAGTTCTTC. The chain has TRBV24-1 and TRBJ2-1; D tentatively reads TRBD1 or TRBD2 (5 bases each). Germline CDR1 reads KGHDR; CDR2 reads SFDVKD. The CDR3 is 15 amino acids. V was cut by 4 bases and J by 4 bases, with 13 bases left in between.

This clonotype was observed at least ten times. The V call is TRBV7-6, the J call TRBJ2-5; tentatively, D is TRBD1 (5 bases). CDR1 and CDR2 (germline): SGHVS, FNYEAQ. Trimming pared 6 bases from V and 1 base from J, leaving 15 bases between. This CDR3 contains 15 residues. This CDR3 reads CASRPSGNPQETQYF. In DNA, the CDR3 is TGTGCCAGCAGGCCATCAGGGAACCCCCAAGAGACCCAGTACTTC.

This clonotype was seen repeatedly, ten times or more. The chain has TRBV6-2 or TRBV6-3 and TRBJ2-7; D unresolved. The CDR3 is 14 amino acids. V was trimmed by 3 bases and J by 1 base, leaving 10 bases between them. The germline gives CDR1 MNHEY, CDR2 SVGEGT. The CDR3 nucleotides are TGTGCCAGCAGTTATCCGACTGGATCCTACGAGCAGTACTTC. It specifies CASSYPTGSYEQYF.

Ten or more counts support this clonotype. The chain uses TRBV7-2 and TRBJ1-2; no clear D gene. The germline CDR1 and CDR2 sequences are SGHTA and FQGNSA. V was clipped by 5 bases and J by 7 bases, with 8 bases between them. The CDR3 is 11 amino acids. In DNA, the CDR3 is TGTGCCAGCAGCCCTTCTGGTGGCTACACCTTC. Amino acids: CASSPSGGYTF.

This clonotype is classed as medium-sized. This rearrangement joins TRBV20-1 to TRBJ2-7; no clear D. The CDR3 runs to 12 residues. From germline, CDR1 is DFQATT and CDR2 SNEGSKA (reference sequence). Trimming took 3 bases from V and 1 from J, leaving 7 bases between them. CDR3 protein: CSARTESYEQYF. Here the CDR3 DNA reads TGCAGTGCTAGGACTGAATCCTACGAGCAGTACTTC.

This clonotype occurred many times. This sequence joins TRBV15 and TRBJ2-3; 8 bases fit TRBD2. Germline CDR1 and CDR2: LNHNV and YYDKDF (reference sequence). Trimming at V came to 0 bases and at J to 5 bases, leaving 7 bases not matched to a gene. The CDR3 has 16 residues. The CDR3 nucleotides read TGTGCCACCAGCAGAGAGGGGGCGGGAGGAAGAGATACGCAGTATTTT. Its translation: CATSREGAGGRDTQYF.

This clonotype was seen many times. The rearrangement uses TRBV13 and TRBJ1-1; TRBD1 agrees at 8 bases. Trimming took 4 bases from V and 3 from J; bases not matched to a gene: 4. The germline V gene has CDR1 PRHDT and CDR2 FYEKMQ (reference sequence). The length of the CDR3 is 14 residues. The CDR3 protein is CASSSQGAHTEAFF. Written as DNA, the CDR3 is TGTGCCAGCAGCTCTCAGGGGGCGCACACTGAAGCTTTCTTT.

The table lists this clonotype with many counts. The gene calls are TRBV19 and TRBJ2-1; possible D gene TRBD2, 5 bases. The CDR3 totals 15 residues. Germline V gene sequence: CDR1 LNHDA, CDR2 SQIVND (reference sequence). V lost 8 bases and J 7 bases, leaving 21 bases between the germline ends. The CDR3 nucleotides read TGTGCCAGTGGGCCGACGGCCGCCCCGGGGAATGAGCAGTTCTTC. This translates into CASGPTAAPGNEQFF.

This clonotype was seen at least ten times. The gene calls are TRBV6-1 and TRBJ2-7; TRBD1 agrees at 10 bases. This CDR3 has 15 amino acids. Germline assignment: CDR1 MNHNS and CDR2 SASEGT. With V trimmed by 8 bases and J by 3 bases, 10 bases remained unmatched. The CDR3 sequence is CASPGVGQGNYEQYF. The CDR3 bases are TGTGCCAGCCCTGGGGTGGGACAGGGGAACTACGAGCAGTACTTC.

There are many counts of this clonotype. The rearrangement joins TRBV20-1 to TRBJ1-1; no definite D call. The germline gives CDR1 DFQATT, CDR2 SNEGSKA (reference sequence). Trimming left V 5 bases short and J 7 bases short, with 14 bases between. This CDR3 is built from 12 residues. In nucleotides, the CDR3 is TGCAGTGCTGCCCGGGATTGGATTGAAGCTTTCTTT. Translating gives CSAARDWIEAFF.

Many counts were recorded for this clonotype. The CDR3: CASSFSGNAQETQYF. DNA for the CDR3: TGTGCCAGCAGCTTCAGCGGGAACGCACAAGAGACCCAGTACTTC. This chain uses TRBV5-5 with TRBJ2-5; the match to TRBD2 covers 7 bases. Trimming removed 2 bases from V and 2 bases from J; junction bases left unmatched: 6. CDR1 and CDR2 from the germline V gene are SGHKS and YYEKEE (reference sequence). There are 15 residues in the CDR3.

This clonotype was seen repeatedly, ten times or more. The chain joins TRBV5-1 to TRBJ2-3; tentatively, D is TRBD1 (5 bases). Looked up from germline, CDR1 is SGHRS and CDR2 is YFSETQ. Trimming removed 5 bases from V and 2 bases from J, with 12 bases in between. The CDR3 consists of 14 residues. The CDR3 DNA follows: TGCGCCAGCAGAACAGGATCTCACACAGATACGCAGTATTTT. Protein: CASRTGSHTDTQYF.

This clonotype was seen many times. DNA of the CDR3: TGTGCCAGCAGCTCCGACAGAGTAGGTGAGCAGTTCTTC. Translating gives CASSSDRVGEQFF. The rearrangement uses TRBV7-2 and TRBJ2-1; TRBD1 is a possible D gene (5 bases). Trimming took off 4 bases at V and 9 bases at J, with 13 bases between the two ends. The CDR3 has 13 residues. Germline V lookup: CDR1 SGHTA, CDR2 FQGNSA.

The sample holds many counts of this clonotype. V gene TRBV2 combines with J gene TRBJ2-1, with 7 bases aligning to TRBD2. Trimming at V came to 3 bases and at J to 9 bases, leaving 5 bases not matched to a gene. Germline loops: CDR1 SNHLY, CDR2 FYNNEI. The CDR3 is made up of 13 amino acids. The CDR3 here is CASSDGGVREQFF. The CDR3 DNA sequence: TGTGCCAGCAGTGATGGGGGGGTACGTGAGCAGTTCTTC. Full variable domain (remainder filled in from reference TRBV2 and TRBJ2-1): EPEVTQTPSHQVTQMGQEVILRCVPISNHLYFYWYRQILGQKVEFLVSFYNNEISEKSEIFDDQFSVERPDGSNFTLKIRSTKLEDSAMYFCASSDGGVREQFFGPGTRLTVL.

This clonotype was counted many times. This sequence joins TRBV9 and TRBJ2-5, with TRBD1 as a possible D gene (5 bases). With 0 bases removed from V and 5 bases from J, the gap between germline ends came to 14 bases. Germline loops: CDR1 SGDLS, CDR2 YYNGEE. This CDR3 spans 15 amino acids. CDR3 region: CASSVAQQGQETQYF. The CDR3, as DNA: TGTGCCAGCAGCGTAGCCCAGCAGGGCCAGGAGACCCAGTACTTC.

This clonotype was found many times. The V call is TRBV18, the J call TRBJ2-5; D gene uncertain. CDR1 and CDR2 from the germline V gene are KGHSH and LQKENI. CDR3 length: 14 amino acids. Trimming shortened V by 2 bases and J by 1 base, and 8 bases separated the two germline ends. The CDR3 region has the DNA TGTGCCAGCTCACCAAATGACATCCAAGAGACCCAGTACTTC. This translates into CASSPNDIQETQYF.

At least ten counts were recorded for this clonotype. The rearrangement joins TRBV7-9 to TRBJ2-3, with D unclear. V was cut by 4 bases and J by 2 bases, with 4 bases left in between. Germline lookup yields CDR1 SEHNR and CDR2 FQNEAQ (reference sequence). The CDR3 spans 12 residues. This chain's CDR3 is CASSSTTDTQYF. Written as DNA, the CDR3 is TGTGCCAGCAGCTCCACCACAGATACGCAGTATTTT.